These T cell receptor beta chains were read from a single sample in a study of lymphopenia after photon versus proton radiotherapy. Generated by immunoSEQ multiplex PCR, the TCRdb table keeps only in-frame clones and is missing some. The sample has 50,000 to 65,000 clones; roughly 87% are singletons. The sample consisted of peripheral blood, taken from a patient treated with proton-based radiotherapy. The receptors shown here come from a man older than 75 with esophageal cancer. Each CDR3 is given with its conserved first and last residue. Clone size is given for some rows only: seen once, a few or many times, or a class if the clone is expanded.

J: TRBJ2-7; V: TRBV11-2; size: -; CDR3: CASSSRAARPEQYF
J: TRBJ2-7; V: TRBV7-2; size: few; CDR3: CASSLHPELDEQYF
J: TRBJ1-4; V: TRBV18; size: few; CDR3: CASSPSRGADEKLFF
J: TRBJ2-7; V: TRBV7-9; size: -; CDR3: CASSGGAYEQYF
J: TRBJ2-1; V: TRBV7-2; size: -; CDR3: CASSYQTGNEQFF
J: TRBJ1-5; V: TRBV7-2; size: -; CDR3: CASSSGQGTQPQHF
J: TRBJ1-2; V: TRBV7-3; size: once; CDR3: CASSPAPTMPDGYTF
J: TRBJ2-7; V: TRBV7-2; size: -; CDR3: CASSPPPTRVGRYEQYF
J: TRBJ2-7; V: TRBV14; size: -; CDR3: CASSSLTGGAYEQYF
J: TRBJ1-2; V: TRBV5-1; size: -; CDR3: CASSLDSPNYGYTF
J: TRBJ1-6; V: TRBV7-6; size: few; CDR3: CASSLGWDTPLHF
J: TRBJ1-4; V: TRBV5-1; size: -; CDR3: CASSSRGNEKLFF
J: TRBJ2-7; V: TRBV27; size: -; CDR3: CASRQSYEQYF
J: TRBJ2-5; V: TRBV5-6; size: -; CDR3: CASSWDRGETQYF
J: TRBJ2-3; V: TRBV6-5; size: -; CDR3: CASSPSGSDTQYF
J: TRBJ2-7; V: TRBV5-6; size: -; CDR3: CASSLARGYEQYF
J: TRBJ2-7; V: TRBV10-3; size: -; CDR3: CAISPAGGEQYF
J: TRBJ2-1; V: TRBV11-2; size: -; CDR3: CASRRGVTLDEQFF
J: TRBJ1-5; V: TRBV5-1; size: -; CDR3: CASRPTGTGNQPQHF
J: TRBJ1-5; V: TRBV7-8; size: -; CDR3: CASSLDQVQPQHF
J: TRBJ2-1; V: TRBV9; size: -; CDR3: CASSARDYSYNEQFF
J: TRBJ2-3; V: TRBV5-1; size: -; CDR3: CASSLVSRGETDTQYF
J: TRBJ1-2; V: TRBV5-1; size: -; CDR3: CASSLAVNYGYTF
J: TRBJ1-4; V: TRBV25-1; size: -; CDR3: CASSESGQGVNEKLFF
J: TRBJ1-2; V: TRBV19; size: -; CDR3: CASTSGGLYGYTF
J: TRBJ2-3; V: TRBV18; size: -; CDR3: CASSLTRSTDTQYF
J: TRBJ1-5; V: TRBV30; size: -; CDR3: CAWTGAGGQPQHF
J: TRBJ1-6; V: TRBV6-5; size: -; CDR3: CASNEQGAYNSPLHF
J: TRBJ1-6; V: TRBV14; size: few; CDR3: CASSQGWANSPLHF
J: TRBJ2-6; V: TRBV25-1; size: -; CDR3: CASSDPSGSGANVLTF
J: TRBJ2-1; V: TRBV9; size: -; CDR3: CASSVAPPSGNEQFF
J: TRBJ1-1; V: TRBV11-2; size: -; CDR3: CASSWDGLNTEAFF
J: TRBJ2-7; V: TRBV5-5; size: -; CDR3: CASSLGTSSYEQYF
J: TRBJ1-1; V: TRBV29-1; size: -; CDR3: CSGGRDLGTEAFF
J: TRBJ1-2; V: TRBV6-5; size: -; CDR3: CASSYSGGGYTF
J: TRBJ1-4; V: TRBV6-4; size: -; CDR3: CASSDRQGKLFF
J: TRBJ1-5; V: TRBV10-3; size: -; CDR3: CAIRGGEGQPQHF
J: TRBJ1-1; V: TRBV19; size: -; CDR3: CASRDRYTEAFF
J: TRBJ2-7; V: TRBV29-1; size: -; CDR3: CSVVLYEQYF
J: TRBJ2-3; V: TRBV4-2; size: -; CDR3: CASSQITGPNRPDTQYF
J: TRBJ2-3; V: TRBV9; size: -; CDR3: CASSEPPDLAGTQYF
J: TRBJ1-3; V: TRBV19; size: few; CDR3: CASSLRTGPLDTIYF
J: TRBJ2-5; V: TRBV18; size: -; CDR3: CASSTQGGLQETQYF
J: TRBJ2-7; V: TRBV7-2; size: -; CDR3: CASSLSSRQGGLGQYF
J: TRBJ2-7; V: TRBV21-1; size: -; CDR3: CASSKVLTPFHEQYF
J: TRBJ1-1; V: TRBV4-2; size: -; CDR3: CASSPRTGGSTEAFF
J: TRBJ2-3; V: TRBV11-3; size: -; CDR3: CASSSRDRSTDTQYF
J: TRBJ2-3; V: TRBV5-8; size: -; CDR3: CASSRYRTDTQYF
J: TRBJ2-7; V: TRBV7-9; size: few; CDR3: CASSLGSREIYEQYF
J: TRBJ1-1; V: TRBV27; size: -; CDR3: CASSLTGNTEAFF
J: TRBJ1-2; V: TRBV4-1; size: -; CDR3: CASSPTDSPYGYTF
J: TRBJ2-7; V: TRBV18; size: -; CDR3: CASSPQGVEGEQYF
J: TRBJ1-1; V: TRBV5-1; size: -; CDR3: CASSLGLGDRVLEAFF